This T cell receptor (beta chain) came from a study of blood T cell repertoires in COVID-19. Study-level information: Material from acute and convalescent COVID-19 was sourced from the United States, Italy and Spain. PBMCs, B-cell-depleted T cells, or T cells were the source of the cDNA or gDNA that made up the material.

In the original processing: Scientists estimated how many nucleated cells there were by amplifying reference gene primers. Assay used: immunoSEQ multiplex PCR; TCRdb lists only in-frame clones, some missing. D and trimming were read from the DNA, whereas the V and J calls and clone size are those reported in that table. The sample shows about 260,000 clones, about four fifths of them seen only once. This CDR3 is 16 amino acids long. The V gene end was trimmed by 2 bases and the J gene end by 9 bases; junction bases not matched to a gene: 8. The germline CDR1 and CDR2 sequences are SGDLS and YYNGEE. Material for sequencing was peripheral blood. This receptor was taken from a woman in her forties or fifties who had recovered from COVID-19. This rearrangement joins TRBV9 to TRBJ2-1, with 13 bases fitting TRBD2. The CDR3 region has the DNA TGTGCCAGCAGCGTGCGAGAACTAGCGGGAGGGGGTGAGCAGTTCTTC. As protein: CASSVRELAGGGEQFF.